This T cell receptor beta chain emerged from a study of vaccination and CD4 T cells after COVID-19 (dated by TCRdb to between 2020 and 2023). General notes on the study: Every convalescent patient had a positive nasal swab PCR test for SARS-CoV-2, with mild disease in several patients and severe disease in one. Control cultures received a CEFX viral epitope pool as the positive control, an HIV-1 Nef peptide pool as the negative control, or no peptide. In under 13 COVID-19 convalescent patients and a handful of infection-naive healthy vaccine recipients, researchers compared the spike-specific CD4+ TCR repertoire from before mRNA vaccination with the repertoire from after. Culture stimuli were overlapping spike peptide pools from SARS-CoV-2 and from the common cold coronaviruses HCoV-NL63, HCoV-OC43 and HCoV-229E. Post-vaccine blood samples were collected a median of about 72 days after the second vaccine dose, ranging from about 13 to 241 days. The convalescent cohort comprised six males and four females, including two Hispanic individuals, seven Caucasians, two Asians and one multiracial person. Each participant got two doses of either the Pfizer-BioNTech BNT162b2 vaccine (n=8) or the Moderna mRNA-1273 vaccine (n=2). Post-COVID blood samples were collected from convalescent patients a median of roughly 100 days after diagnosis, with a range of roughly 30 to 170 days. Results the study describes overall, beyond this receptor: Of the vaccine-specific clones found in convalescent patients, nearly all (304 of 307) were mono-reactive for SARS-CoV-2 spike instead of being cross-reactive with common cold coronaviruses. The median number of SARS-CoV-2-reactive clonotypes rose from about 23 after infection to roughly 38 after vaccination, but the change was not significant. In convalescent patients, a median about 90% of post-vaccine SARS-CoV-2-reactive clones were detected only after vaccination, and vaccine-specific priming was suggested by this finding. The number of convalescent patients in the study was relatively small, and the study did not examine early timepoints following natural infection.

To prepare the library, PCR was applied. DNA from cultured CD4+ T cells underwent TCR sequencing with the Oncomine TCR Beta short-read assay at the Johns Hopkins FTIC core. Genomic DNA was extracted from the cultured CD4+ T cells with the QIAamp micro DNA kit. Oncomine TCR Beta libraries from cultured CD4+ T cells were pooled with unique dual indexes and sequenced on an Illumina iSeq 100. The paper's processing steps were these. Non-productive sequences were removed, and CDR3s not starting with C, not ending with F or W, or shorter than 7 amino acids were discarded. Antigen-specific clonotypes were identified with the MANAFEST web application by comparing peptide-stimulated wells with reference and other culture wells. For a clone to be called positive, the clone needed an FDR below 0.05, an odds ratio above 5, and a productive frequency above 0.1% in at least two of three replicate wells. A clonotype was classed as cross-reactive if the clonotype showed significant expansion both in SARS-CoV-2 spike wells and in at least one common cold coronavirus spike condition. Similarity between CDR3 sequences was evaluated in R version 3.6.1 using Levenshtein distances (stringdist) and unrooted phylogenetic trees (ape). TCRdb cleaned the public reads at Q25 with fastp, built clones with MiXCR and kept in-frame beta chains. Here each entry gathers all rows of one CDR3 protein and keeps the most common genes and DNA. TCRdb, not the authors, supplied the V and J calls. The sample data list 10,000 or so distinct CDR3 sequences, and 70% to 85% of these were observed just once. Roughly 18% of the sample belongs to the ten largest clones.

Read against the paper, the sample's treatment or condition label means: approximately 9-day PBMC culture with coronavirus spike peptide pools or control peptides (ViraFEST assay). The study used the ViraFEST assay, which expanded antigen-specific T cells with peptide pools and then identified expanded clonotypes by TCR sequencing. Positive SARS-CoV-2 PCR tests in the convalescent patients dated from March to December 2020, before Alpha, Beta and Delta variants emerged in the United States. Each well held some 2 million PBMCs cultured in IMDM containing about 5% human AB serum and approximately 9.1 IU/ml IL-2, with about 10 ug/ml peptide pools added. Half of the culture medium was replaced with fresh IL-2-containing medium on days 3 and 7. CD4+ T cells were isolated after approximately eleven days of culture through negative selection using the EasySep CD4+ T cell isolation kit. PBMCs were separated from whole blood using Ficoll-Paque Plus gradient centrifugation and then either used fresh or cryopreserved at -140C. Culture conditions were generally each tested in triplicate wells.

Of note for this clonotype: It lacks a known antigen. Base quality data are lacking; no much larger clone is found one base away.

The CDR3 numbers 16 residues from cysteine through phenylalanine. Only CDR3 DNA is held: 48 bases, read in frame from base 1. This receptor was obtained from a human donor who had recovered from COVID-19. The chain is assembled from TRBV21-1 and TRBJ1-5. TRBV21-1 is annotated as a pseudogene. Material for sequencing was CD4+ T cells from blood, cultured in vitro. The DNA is TGTGCCAGCAGCAAGCTGGAGGGATTTAGCAATCAGCCCCAGCATTTT. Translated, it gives CASSKLEGFSNQPQHF.